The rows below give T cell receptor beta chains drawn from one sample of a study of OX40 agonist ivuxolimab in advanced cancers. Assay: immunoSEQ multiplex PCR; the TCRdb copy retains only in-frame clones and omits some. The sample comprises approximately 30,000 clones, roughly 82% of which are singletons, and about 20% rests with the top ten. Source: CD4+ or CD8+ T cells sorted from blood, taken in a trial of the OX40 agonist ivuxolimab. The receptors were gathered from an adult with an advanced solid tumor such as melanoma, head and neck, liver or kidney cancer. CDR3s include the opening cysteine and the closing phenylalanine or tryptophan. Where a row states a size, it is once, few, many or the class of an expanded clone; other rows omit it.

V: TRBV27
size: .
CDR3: CASRLGRFYEQYF

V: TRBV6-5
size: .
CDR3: CASSMGENTEAFF

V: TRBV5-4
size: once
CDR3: CASSLRQGPNEKLFF

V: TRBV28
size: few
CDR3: CASSLYSVGTGEAFF

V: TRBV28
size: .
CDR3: CASIQGTRGAYQPQHF

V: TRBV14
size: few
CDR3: CASSPLLAGGYNEQFF

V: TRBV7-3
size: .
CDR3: CASSLMDGVGYTF

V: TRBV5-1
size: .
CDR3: CASSLFSPAGDTQYF

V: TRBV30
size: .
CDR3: CAWSVSAGGTEAFF

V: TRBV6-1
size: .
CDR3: CASSELAGHEQYF

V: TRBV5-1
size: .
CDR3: CASSPEVAGYTDTQYF

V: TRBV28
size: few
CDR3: CASDNNREQYF

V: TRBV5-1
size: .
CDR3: CASSPDPGQIYEQYF

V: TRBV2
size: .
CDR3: CASSEASRGYTF

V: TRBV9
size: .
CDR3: CASSVVLSSGRDQPQHF

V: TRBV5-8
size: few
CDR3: CASSLMVPSYEQYF

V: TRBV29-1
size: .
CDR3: CSVVGTRGGDTQYF

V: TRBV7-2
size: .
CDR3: CASSPTGQGNTGELFF